This T cell receptor beta chain is from a study of blood T cell repertoires in COVID-19. Looking at the study overall: T cells, B-cell-depleted T cells, or PBMCs supplied cDNA or gDNA.

This clone was picked up one time. After removal of 6 bases from V and 6 bases from J, the junction contained 10 bases not matched to a gene. This CDR3 is built from 14 residues. Germline CDR1 MDHEN, CDR2 SYDVKM. Authors' analysis steps: Amplification with reference gene primers provided the estimates of nucleated cell counts. Sequencing was performed with immunoSEQ multiplex PCR; in TCRdb, only in-frame clones are kept and a portion is missing. D and trimming were read from the DNA, whereas the V and J calls and clone size are those reported in that table. The sample contains fewer than 350,000 clones, more than 75% of which appear only once.

The source is a woman aged 25 to 39 who had recovered from COVID-19. Specimen: peripheral blood. The V call is TRBV28, the J call TRBJ2-7; 8 nucleotides align to TRBD1. CDR3: CASRLLGQGSEQYF. CDR3 in DNA: TGTGCCAGCAGGCTTCTTGGACAGGGTAGCGAGCAGTACTTC.